One sample yielded the 16 T cell receptor beta chains listed below, sequenced in a study of blood T cell repertoires in COVID-19. Sequencing was performed with immunoSEQ multiplex PCR; in TCRdb, only in-frame clones are kept and a portion is missing. The data hold tens of thousands of clones, with roughly four fifths observed a single time. Sequenced: peripheral blood. The source of these receptors is a woman of 80 years or more with acute or convalescent COVID-19.

This chain links TRBV7-3 with TRBJ1-1; 8 nucleotides align to TRBD1. The junction had 4 bases not matched to a gene; V was cut back by 5 bases and J by 5 bases. The CDR3 totals 13 residues. The germline V gene has CDR1 SGHTA and CDR2 FQGTGA. The CDR3 here is CASSATGGTEAFF. CDR3 nucleotide sequence: TGTGCCAGCAGCGCTACAGGGGGGACTGAAGCTTTCTTT. Combining the CDR3 with reference TRBV7-3 and TRBJ1-1 gives the whole variable domain GAGVSQTPSNKVTEKGKYVELRCDPISGHTALYWYRQSLGQGPEFLIYFQGTGAADDSGLPNDRFFAVRPEGSVSTLKIQRTERGDSAVYLCASSATGGTEAFFGQGTRLTVV.

This rearrangement joins TRBV5-1 to TRBJ2-7, with TRBD2 matching 9 bases. The J segment lost 6 bases and the V segment lost 4 bases, leaving 8 bases of the junction unmatched. Germline V gene sequence: CDR1 SGHRS, CDR2 YFSETQ. The CDR3 length is 14 residues. CDR3 coding DNA: TGCGCCAGCAGCCCTCCTACTAGCGGGTTCGAGCAGTACTTC. This gives the protein CASSPPTSGFEQYF.

This clone was seen a few times. The rearrangement links TRBV9 to TRBJ2-7; possible D gene TRBD1, 6 bases. Looked up from germline, CDR1 is SGDLS and CDR2 is YYNGEE. V was clipped by 3 bases and J by 0 bases, with 10 bases between them. The CDR3 has 14 residues. The CDR3 bases are TGTGCCAGCAGCGCAGGGGAACACTCCTACGAGCAGTACTTC. This translates into CASSAGEHSYEQYF.

J is TRBJ1-2 and V is TRBV30; TRBD1 aligns across 7 bases. CDR1 is GTSNPN, CDR2 SVGIG, per germline (reference sequence). V shed 2 bases, J shed 4 bases, and the junction held 7 bases outside the gene matches. The CDR3 contains 14 residues. The CDR3 DNA follows: TGTGCCTGGAGTATGACGGGACAGCGCTATGGCTACACCTTC. Amino acid sequence: CAWSMTGQRYGYTF.

The chain has TRBV12-5 and TRBJ2-1; tentative D call: TRBD1 (5 bases). The CDR3 totals 12 residues. The germline V and J ends were trimmed by 2 bases and 10 bases, with 9 bases remaining between them. Germline CDR1 and CDR2: LGHNT and FRNRAP. CDR3 protein: CASGLTGQEQFF. The CDR3 region has the DNA TGTGCTAGTGGTTTGACCGGACAAGAGCAGTTCTTC.

The chain is built from TRBV7-9 and TRBJ2-5; no clear D gene. The CDR3 consists of 9 residues. The germline V gene has CDR1 SEHNR and CDR2 FQNEAQ (reference sequence). CDR3 sequence: CLLGETQYF. The CDR3 DNA follows: TGTTTACTTGGAGAGACCCAGTACTTC.

V gene TRBV20-1 combines with J gene TRBJ1-4, with D perhaps matching TRBD1 (5 bases). The germline V gene encodes CDR1 DFQATT and CDR2 SNEGSKA (reference sequence). V lost 5 bases and J lost 5, with 18 bases in between. CDR3 length: 15 residues. CDR3 bases: TGCAGTGCTGGTGGGGCCTCCCTAAGGAATGAAAAACTGTTTTTT. This gives the protein CSAGGASLRNEKLFF.

This rearrangement joins TRBV13 to TRBJ2-2; TRBD2 aligns across 7 bases. The germline V gene encodes CDR1 PRHDT and CDR2 FYEKMQ (reference sequence). The J segment lost 7 bases and the V segment lost 2 bases, leaving 7 bases of the junction unmatched. This CDR3 is 15 amino acids long. In DNA, the CDR3 is TGTGCCAGCAGCTTACGGAGGGCGGGAGTCGGGGAGCTGTTTTTT. It encodes CASSLRRAGVGELFF.

The chain links TRBV3-1 (or the pseudogene TRBV3-2) to TRBJ2-4, with TRBD2 matching over 13 bases. V lost 1 base to trimming and J lost 1 base; unmatched junction nucleotides: 4. Germline V lookup: CDR1 LGHDT, CDR2 YNNKEL (reference sequence). The CDR3 has 18 amino acids. The CDR3 nucleotides read TGTGCCAGCAGCCAAGGGGGACTAGCGGGAAGGGCCAAAAACATTCAGTACTTC. Amino acids: CASSQGGLAGRAKNIQYF.

The chain carries TRBV23-1 and TRBJ1-3, with 7 bases aligning to TRBD1. TRBV23-1 qualifies as an ORF whose function is uncertain. CDR3 size: 18 residues. V gave up 2 bases and J gave up 4 bases; unmatched junction bases: 14. Here the CDR3 reads CASSQLHSTGSSGNTIYF. The CDR3, as DNA: TGCGCCAGCAGTCAACTCCACTCGACAGGGAGCTCGGGAAACACCATATATTTT.

This sequence joins TRBV6-5 and TRBJ1-6; the D gene is possibly TRBD1 (5 bases). Germline V gene lookup returns CDR1 MNHEY and CDR2 SVGAGI. V lost 6 bases, J lost 7 bases, and 16 bases lay in between. This CDR3 has 15 amino acids. The CDR3 sequence: CASSPSQGGNSPLHF. Written as DNA, the CDR3 is TGTGCCAGCAGCCCCTCGCAGGGAGGGAATTCACCCCTCCACTTT.

The rearrangement uses TRBV29-1 and TRBJ1-1; 8 bases are shared with TRBD1. Trimming cost V 4 bases and J 5 bases; bases outside gene matches: 3. The CDR3 length is 12 residues. Germline CDR1 SQVTM, CDR2 ANQGSEA. DNA for the CDR3: TGCAGCGTTGGGACAGGGTCGACTGAAGCTTTCTTT. Its protein is CSVGTGSTEAFF.

This chain uses TRBV19 with TRBJ2-5, with D perhaps TRBD1 (6 bases). CDR3 length: 14 amino acids. The germline V gene has CDR1 LNHDA and CDR2 SQIVND (reference sequence). V lost 6 bases, J lost 3 bases, and 14 bases lay in between. The CDR3 DNA reads as TGTGCCAGTAGCCCCCTGGGGGCGGAAGAGACCCAGTACTTC. Translating it yields CASSPLGAEETQYF.

This chain joins TRBV28 and TRBJ1-6; D ambiguous. Per germline, CDR1 MDHEN and CDR2 SYDVKM. The CDR3 is 12 amino acids. The V end was cut by 6 bases, the J end by 14 bases, with 14 bases between. The CDR3 sequence is CASSPLAGTLHF. In nucleotides, the CDR3 is TGTGCCAGCAGCCCTCTAGCCGGGACCCTCCACTTT.

This clone has only one observation. This chain uses TRBV7-8 with TRBJ2-2; maybe TRBD2 (6 bases). Germline CDR1 and CDR2: SGHVS and FQNEAQ. The V end lost 1 base, the J end lost 0 bases, and 15 bases lay between the germline ends. This CDR3 spans 18 amino acids. This CDR3 is CASSLESRRRANTGELFF. The CDR3 DNA sequence: TGTGCCAGCAGCTTAGAGTCCAGAAGGAGGGCGAACACCGGGGAGCTGTTTTTT.

The chain couples TRBV7-2 to TRBJ2-5, with TRBD1 identical over 8 bases. The CDR3 length is 17 residues. V lost 2 bases and J lost 3; bases outside the gene matches: 11. Germline V gene sequence: CDR1 SGHTA, CDR2 FQGNSA. The CDR3 coding sequence is TGTGCCAGCAGCTTATCTGGCCAGGGGGCGAGCAAAGAGACCCAGTACTTC. Translating it yields CASSLSGQGASKETQYF. Using reference TRBV7-2 and TRBJ2-5 for the parts outside the CDR3, the full variable domain is GAGVSQSPSNKVTEKGKDVELRCDPISGHTALYWYRQSLGQGLEFLIYFQGNSAPDKSGLPSDRFSAERTGGSVSTLTIQRTQQEDSAVYLCASSLSGQGASKETQYFGPGTRLLVL.